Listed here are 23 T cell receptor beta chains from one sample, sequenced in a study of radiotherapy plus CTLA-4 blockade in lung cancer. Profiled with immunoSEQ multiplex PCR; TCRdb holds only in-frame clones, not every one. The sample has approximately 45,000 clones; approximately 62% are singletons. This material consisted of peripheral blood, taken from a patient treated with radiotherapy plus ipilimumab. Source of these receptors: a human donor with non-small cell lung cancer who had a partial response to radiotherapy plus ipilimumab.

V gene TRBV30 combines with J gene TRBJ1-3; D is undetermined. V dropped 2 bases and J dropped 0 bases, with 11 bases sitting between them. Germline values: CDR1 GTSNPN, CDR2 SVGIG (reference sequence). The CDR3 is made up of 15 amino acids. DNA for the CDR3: TGTGCCTGGAGTCGCCTACGGAGCTCTGGAAACACCATATATTTT. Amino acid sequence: CAWSRLRSSGNTIYF.

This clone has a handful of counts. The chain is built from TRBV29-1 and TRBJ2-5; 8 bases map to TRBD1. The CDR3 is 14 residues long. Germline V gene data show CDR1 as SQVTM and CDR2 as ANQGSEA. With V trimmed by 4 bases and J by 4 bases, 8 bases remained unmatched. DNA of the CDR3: TGCAGCGTTGTGCCCTGGACAGGGAGAGAGACCCAGTACTTC. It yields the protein CSVVPWTGRETQYF.

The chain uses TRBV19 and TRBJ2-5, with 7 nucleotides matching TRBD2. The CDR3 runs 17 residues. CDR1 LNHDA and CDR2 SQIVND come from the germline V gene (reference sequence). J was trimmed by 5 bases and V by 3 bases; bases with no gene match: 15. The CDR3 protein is CASSISDSHAGEETQYF. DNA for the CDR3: TGTGCCAGTAGTATCTCGGATTCTCACGCGGGGGAGGAGACCCAGTACTTC.

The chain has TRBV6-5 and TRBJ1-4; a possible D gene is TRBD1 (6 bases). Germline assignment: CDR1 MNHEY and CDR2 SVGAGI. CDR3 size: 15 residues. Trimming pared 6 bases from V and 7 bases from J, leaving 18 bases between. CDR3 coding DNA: TGTGCCAGCAGCACGGTAGGGGGAAAGGTTGAAAAACTGTTTTTT. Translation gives CASSTVGGKVEKLFF.

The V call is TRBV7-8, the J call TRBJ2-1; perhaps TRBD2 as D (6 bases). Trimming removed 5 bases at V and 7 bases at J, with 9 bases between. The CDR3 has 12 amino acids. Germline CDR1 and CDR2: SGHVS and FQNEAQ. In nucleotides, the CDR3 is TGTGCCAGCAGCCGTGGGGGGAATGAGCAGTTCTTC. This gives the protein CASSRGGNEQFF.

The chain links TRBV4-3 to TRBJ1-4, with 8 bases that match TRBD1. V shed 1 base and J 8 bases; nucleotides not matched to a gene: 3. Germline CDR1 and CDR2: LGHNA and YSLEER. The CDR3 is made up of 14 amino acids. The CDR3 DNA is TGCGCCAGCAGCCAAGGCCAGGGGGCAGAAAAACTGTTTTTT. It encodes CASSQGQGAEKLFF.

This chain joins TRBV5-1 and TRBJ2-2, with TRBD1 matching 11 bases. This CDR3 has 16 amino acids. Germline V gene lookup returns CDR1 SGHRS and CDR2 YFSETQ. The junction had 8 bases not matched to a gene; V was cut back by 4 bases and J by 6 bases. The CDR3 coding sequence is TGCGCCAGCAGCCTCAGGACAGGGGGCGCCCCCGGGGAGCTGTTTTTT. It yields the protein CASSLRTGGAPGELFF.

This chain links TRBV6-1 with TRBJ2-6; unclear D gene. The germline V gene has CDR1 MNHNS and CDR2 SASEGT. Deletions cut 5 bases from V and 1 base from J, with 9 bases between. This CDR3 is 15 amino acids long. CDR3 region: CASSTHGSGANVLTF. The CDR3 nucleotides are TGTGCCAGCAGTACTCACGGGTCTGGGGCCAACGTCCTGACTTTC.

DNA of the CDR3: TGTGCCAGCAGTTTCCGGGGGGGTTTAGACAAAAACATTCAGTACTTC. Protein sequence: CASSFRGGLDKNIQYF. This chain joins TRBV27 and TRBJ2-4, with 8 bases matching TRBD2. The J segment lost 3 bases and the V segment lost 3 bases, leaving 7 bases of the junction unmatched. Germline assignment: CDR1 MNHEY and CDR2 SMNVEV (reference sequence). The CDR3 extends over 16 amino acids.

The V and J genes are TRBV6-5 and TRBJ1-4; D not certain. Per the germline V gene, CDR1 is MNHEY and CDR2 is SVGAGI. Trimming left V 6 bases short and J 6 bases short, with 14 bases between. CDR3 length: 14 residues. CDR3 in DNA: TGTGCCAGCAGGGCTCGAGGGCTGGATGAAAAACTGTTTTTT. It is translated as CASRARGLDEKLFF.

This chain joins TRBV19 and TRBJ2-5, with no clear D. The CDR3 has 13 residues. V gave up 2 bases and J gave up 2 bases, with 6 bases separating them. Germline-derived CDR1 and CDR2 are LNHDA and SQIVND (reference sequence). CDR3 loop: CASSIRQQETQYF. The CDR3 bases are TGTGCCAGTAGTATACGTCAGCAAGAGACCCAGTACTTC. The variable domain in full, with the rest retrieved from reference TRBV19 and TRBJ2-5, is DGGITQSPKYLFRKEGQNVTLSCEQNLNHDAMYWYRQDPGQGLRLIYYSQIVNDFQKGDIAEGYSVSREKKESFPLTVTSAQKNPTAFYLCASSIRQQETQYFGPGTRLLVL.

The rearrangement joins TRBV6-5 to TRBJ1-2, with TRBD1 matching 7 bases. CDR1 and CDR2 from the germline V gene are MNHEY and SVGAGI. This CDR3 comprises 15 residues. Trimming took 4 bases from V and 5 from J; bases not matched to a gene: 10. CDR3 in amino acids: CASSSQDWTGYGYTF. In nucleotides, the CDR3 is TGTGCCAGCAGTTCCCAAGATTGGACAGGTTATGGCTACACCTTC.

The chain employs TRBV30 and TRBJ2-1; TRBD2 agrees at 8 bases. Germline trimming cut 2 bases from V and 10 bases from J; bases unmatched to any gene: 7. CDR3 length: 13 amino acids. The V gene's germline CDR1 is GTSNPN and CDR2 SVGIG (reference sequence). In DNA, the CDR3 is TGTGCCTGGAGTACCGGGGGGGGTCGGGAGCAGTTCTTC. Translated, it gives CAWSTGGGREQFF.

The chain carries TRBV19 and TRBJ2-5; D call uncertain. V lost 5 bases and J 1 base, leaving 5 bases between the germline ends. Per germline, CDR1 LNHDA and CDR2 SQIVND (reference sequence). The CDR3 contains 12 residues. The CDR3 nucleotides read TGTGCCAGTAGTTCCGTCCAAGAGACCCAGTACTTC. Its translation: CASSSVQETQYF.

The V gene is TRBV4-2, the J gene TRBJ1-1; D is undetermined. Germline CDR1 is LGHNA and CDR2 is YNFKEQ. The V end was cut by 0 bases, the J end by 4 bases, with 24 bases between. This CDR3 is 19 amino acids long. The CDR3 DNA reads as TGTGCCAGCAGCCAAGAATATGAGGAGGGCTGGGCTCGGAGCACTGAAGCTTTCTTT. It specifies CASSQEYEEGWARSTEAFF.

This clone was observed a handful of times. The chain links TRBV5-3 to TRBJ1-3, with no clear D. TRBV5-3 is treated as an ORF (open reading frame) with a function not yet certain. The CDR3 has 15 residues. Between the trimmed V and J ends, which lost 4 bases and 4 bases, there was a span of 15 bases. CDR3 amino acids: CARSAIEGAGNTIYF. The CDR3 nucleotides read TGTGCCAGAAGCGCCATCGAGGGCGCGGGAAACACCATATATTTT.

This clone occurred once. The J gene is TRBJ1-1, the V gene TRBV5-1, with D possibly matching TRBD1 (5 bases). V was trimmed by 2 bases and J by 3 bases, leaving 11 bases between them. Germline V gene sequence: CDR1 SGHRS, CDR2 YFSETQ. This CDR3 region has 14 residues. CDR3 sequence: CASSFSQGDTEAFF. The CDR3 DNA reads TGCGCCAGCAGCTTTAGCCAGGGTGACACTGAAGCTTTCTTT.

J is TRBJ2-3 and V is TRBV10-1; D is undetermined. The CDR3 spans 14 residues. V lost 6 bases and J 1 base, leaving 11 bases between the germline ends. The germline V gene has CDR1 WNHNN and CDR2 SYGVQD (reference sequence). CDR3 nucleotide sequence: TGCGCCAGCAGGGTCCTTGGAGGCACAGATACGCAGTATTTT. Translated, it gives CASRVLGGTDTQYF.

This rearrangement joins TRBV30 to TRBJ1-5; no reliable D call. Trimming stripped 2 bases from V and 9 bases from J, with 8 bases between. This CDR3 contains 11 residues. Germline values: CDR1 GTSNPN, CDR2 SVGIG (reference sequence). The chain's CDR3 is CAWSRGGPQHF. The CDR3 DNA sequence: TGTGCCTGGAGTCGTGGAGGGCCCCAGCATTTT.

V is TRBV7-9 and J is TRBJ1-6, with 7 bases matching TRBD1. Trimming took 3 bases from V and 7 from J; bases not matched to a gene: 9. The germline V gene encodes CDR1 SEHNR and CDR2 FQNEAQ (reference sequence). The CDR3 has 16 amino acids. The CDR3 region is CASSLPSQGLNSPLHF. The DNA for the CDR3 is TGTGCCAGCAGCTTGCCGTCACAGGGGTTGAATTCACCCCTCCACTTT.

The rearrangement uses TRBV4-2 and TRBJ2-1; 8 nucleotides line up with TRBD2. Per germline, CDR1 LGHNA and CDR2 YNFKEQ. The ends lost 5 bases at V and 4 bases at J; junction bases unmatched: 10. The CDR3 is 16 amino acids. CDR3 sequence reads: CASSNLAGTGYNEQFF. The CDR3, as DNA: TGTGCCAGCAGCAACTTAGCGGGGACTGGGTACAATGAGCAGTTCTTC.

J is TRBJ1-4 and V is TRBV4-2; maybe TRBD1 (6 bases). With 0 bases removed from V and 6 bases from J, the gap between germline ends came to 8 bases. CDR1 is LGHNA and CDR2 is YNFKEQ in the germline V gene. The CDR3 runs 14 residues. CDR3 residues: CASSQEGGDEKLFF. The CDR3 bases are TGTGCCAGCAGCCAAGAAGGGGGGGATGAAAAACTGTTTTTT.

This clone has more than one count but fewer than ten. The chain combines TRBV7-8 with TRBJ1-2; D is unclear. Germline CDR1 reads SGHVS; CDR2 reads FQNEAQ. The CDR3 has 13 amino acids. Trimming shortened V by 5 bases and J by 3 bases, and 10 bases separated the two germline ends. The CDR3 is CASSLTRDYGYTF. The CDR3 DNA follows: TGTGCCAGCAGCCTTACACGGGACTATGGCTACACCTTC. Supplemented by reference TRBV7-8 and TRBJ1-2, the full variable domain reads GAGVSQSPRYKVAKRGQDVALRCDPISGHVSLFWYQQALGQGPEFLTYFQNEAQLDKSGLPSDRFFAERPEGSVSTLKIQRTQQEDSAVYLCASSLTRDYGYTFGSGTRLTVV.